These T cell receptor beta chains were read from a single sample in a study of regulatory T cells in long-lasting Graves disease. MiXCR was run by TCRdb on the multiplex PCR reads, yielding one entry per CDR3 protein. The profile shows about 620,000 distinct CDR3 sequences, 16% of them singletons. The same specimen was also included in a second study, on T cells in Graves' hyperthyroidism and ophthalmopathy.

The specimen was peripheral blood mononuclear cells (PBMCs), collected at new diagnosis, from a patient treated with antithyroid drugs. The receptor source for this set is a woman in her twenties or thirties with Graves disease. Both conserved end residues are part of each CDR3. The D gene is left open where the match is weak. Where a row states a size, it is once, few, many or the class of an expanded clone; other rows omit it.

clone_size j_call d_call v_call cdr3_length cdr3_nt cdr3_aa
few TRBJ2-1 . TRBV7-3 19 TGTGCCAGCAGCTTAACGGCGATTCAGGGGCAGGTGTCCTACAATGAGCAGTTCTTC CASSLTAIQGQVSYNEQFF
. TRBJ2-7 TRBD2 TRBV18 18 TGTGCCAGCTCACCACCGGGACTAGCGGGACCGAGCTCCTACGAGCAGTACTTC CASSPPGLAGPSSYEQYF
many TRBJ1-5 TRBD1 TRBV19 14 TGTGCCAGCAGCACCGGGACAGGCAATCAGCCCCAGCATTTT CASSTGTGNQPQHF
. TRBJ1-1 . TRBV7-9 14 TGTGCCAGCAGCTTTCGGCTGGGAACAAGTGAAGCTTTCTTT CASSFRLGTSEAFF
many TRBJ1-1 TRBD1 TRBV19 14 TGTGCCAGTAGTATGAACCCCGGACAGGCTGAAGCTTTCTTT CASSMNPGQAEAFF
. TRBJ2-7 TRBD1 TRBV29-1 14 TGCAGCGCCCTCGGACAGGCGAGCTCCTACGAGCAGTACTTC CSALGQASSYEQYF
. TRBJ2-3 TRBD1 TRBV27 16 TGTGCCAGCAGTCCGTCGACAGGGGAGAGAGAATATACGCAGTATTTT CASSPSTGEREYTQYF
. TRBJ2-3 . TRBV10-1 10 TGCGCCAGATGGGCAGATACGCAGTATTTT CARWADTQYF
. TRBJ1-5 . TRBV6-2/TRBV6-3 15 TGTGCCAGCGGAAGAGACAGGTCGGGCAATCAGCCCCAGCATTTT CASGRDRSGNQPQHF
many TRBJ2-3 . TRBV6-1 14 TGTGCCAGCAAGTCTCTTTTTAGCACAGATACGCAGTATTTT CASKSLFSTDTQYF
few TRBJ2-7 . TRBV11-2 14 TGTGCCAGCAGCACCGCAGGGGGGTCCTACGAGCAGTACTTC CASSTAGGSYEQYF
. TRBJ1-3 . TRBV10-3 14 TGTGCCATCAGTGACAGGGGCTTTGGAAACACCATATATTTT CAISDRGFGNTIYF
many TRBJ2-1 . TRBV5-1 14 TGTGCCAGCAGCTTGGGGACACTATACAATGAGCAGTTCTTC CASSLGTLYNEQFF
many TRBJ2-3 . TRBV11-2 16 TGTGCCAGCAGTTCGCGCCGAACGGACTACACAGATACGCAGTATTTT CASSSRRTDYTDTQYF
few TRBJ2-7 . TRBV29-1 13 TGCAGCGTTGAAGATCTTACAGGCTACGAGCAGTACTTC CSVEDLTGYEQYF